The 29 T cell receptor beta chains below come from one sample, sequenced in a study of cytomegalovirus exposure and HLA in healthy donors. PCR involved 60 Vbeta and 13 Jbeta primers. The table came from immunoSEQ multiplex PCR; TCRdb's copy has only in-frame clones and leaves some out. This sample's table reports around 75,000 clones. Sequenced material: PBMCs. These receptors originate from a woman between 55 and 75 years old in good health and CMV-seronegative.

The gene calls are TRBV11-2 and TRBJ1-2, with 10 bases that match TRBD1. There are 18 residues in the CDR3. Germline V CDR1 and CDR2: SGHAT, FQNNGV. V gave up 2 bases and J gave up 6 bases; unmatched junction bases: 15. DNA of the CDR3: TGTGCCAGCAGCTTATCCACACTACCGGGACAGGGGTTGGATGGCTACACCTTC. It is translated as CASSLSTLPGQGLDGYTF.

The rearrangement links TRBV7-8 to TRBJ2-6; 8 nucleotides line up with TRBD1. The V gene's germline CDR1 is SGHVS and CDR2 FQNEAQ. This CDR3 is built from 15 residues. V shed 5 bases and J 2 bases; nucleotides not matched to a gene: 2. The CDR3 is CASSQTGAGANVLTF. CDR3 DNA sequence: TGTGCCAGCAGCCAGACAGGGGCTGGGGCCAACGTCCTGACTTTC.

The CDR3 region has the DNA TGTGCCAGCAGTTCCTCGGTCCTTCCATTAACAGGGGCGGACTACAATGAGCAGTTCTTC. Its protein product is CASSSSVLPLTGADYNEQFF. The chain combines TRBV28 with TRBJ2-1; 7 bases map to TRBD1. Per the germline V gene, CDR1 is MDHEN and CDR2 is SYDVKM. With 4 bases clipped from V and 3 bases from J, the junction kept 21 bases outside the gene matches. The CDR3 is 20 residues long. The full variable domain, with the rest looked up from reference TRBV28 and TRBJ2-1, is DVKVTQSSRYLVKRTGEKVFLECVQDMDHENMFWYRQDPGLGLRLIYFSYDVKMKEKGDIPEGYSVSREKKERFSLILESASTNQTSMYLCASSSSVLPLTGADYNEQFFGPGTRLTVL.

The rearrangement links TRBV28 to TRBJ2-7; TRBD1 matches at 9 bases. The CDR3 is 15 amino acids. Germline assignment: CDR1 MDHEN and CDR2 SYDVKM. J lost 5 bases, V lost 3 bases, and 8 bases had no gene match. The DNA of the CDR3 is TGTGCCAGCAGTTTCCCTGGGGGACAGGGAGACGAGCAGTACTTC. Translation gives CASSFPGGQGDEQYF.

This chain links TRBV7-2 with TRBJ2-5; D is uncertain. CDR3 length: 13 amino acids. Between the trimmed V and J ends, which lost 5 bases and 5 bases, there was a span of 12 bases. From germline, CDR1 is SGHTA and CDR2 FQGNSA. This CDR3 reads CASSPGMAETQYF. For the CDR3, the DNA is TGTGCCAGCAGCCCAGGAATGGCGGAGACCCAGTACTTC.

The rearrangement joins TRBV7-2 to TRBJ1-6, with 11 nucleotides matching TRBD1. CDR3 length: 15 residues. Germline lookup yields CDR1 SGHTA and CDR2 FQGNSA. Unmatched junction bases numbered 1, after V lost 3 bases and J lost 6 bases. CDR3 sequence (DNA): TGTGCCAGCAGCTTCGGGACAGGGGGTAATTCACCCCTCCACTTT. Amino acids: CASSFGTGGNSPLHF.

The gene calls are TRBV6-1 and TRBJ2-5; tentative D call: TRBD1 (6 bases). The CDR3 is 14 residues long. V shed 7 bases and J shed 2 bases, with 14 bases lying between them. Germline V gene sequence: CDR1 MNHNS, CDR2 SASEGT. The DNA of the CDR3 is TGTGCCAGCACCCTGCGACAGGATCAAGAGACCCAGTACTTC. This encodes CASTLRQDQETQYF.

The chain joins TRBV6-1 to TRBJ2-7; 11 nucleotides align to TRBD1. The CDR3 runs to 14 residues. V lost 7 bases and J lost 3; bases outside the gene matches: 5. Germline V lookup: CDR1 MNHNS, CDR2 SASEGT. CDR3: CASIRTGGIYEQYF. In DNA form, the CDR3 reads TGTGCCAGCATACGGACAGGGGGCATCTACGAGCAGTACTTC.

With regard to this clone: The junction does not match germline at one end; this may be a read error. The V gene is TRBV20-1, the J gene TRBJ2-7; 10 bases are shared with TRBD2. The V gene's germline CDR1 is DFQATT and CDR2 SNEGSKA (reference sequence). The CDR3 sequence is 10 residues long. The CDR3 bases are TGCAGTGCTAGAGAACTAGCGGGAAGATTC. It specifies CSARELAGRF.

CDR3 protein: CASSSPGRVAYEQYF. The DNA for the CDR3 is TGTGCCAGCAGTTCCCCAGGGAGGGTCGCCTACGAGCAGTACTTC. J is TRBJ2-7 and V is TRBV27; TRBD2 agrees at 7 bases. The CDR3 length is 15 residues. The V segment lost 4 bases and the J segment 2 bases; nucleotides outside the gene matches: 8. The V gene's germline CDR1 is MNHEY and CDR2 SMNVEV (reference sequence).

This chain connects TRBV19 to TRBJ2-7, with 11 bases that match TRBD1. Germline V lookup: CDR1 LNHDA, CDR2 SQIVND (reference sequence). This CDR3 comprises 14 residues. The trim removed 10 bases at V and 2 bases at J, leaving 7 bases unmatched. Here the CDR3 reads CATRTGGNTYEQYF. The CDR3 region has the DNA TGTGCCACCAGGACAGGGGGCAACACCTACGAGCAGTACTTC.

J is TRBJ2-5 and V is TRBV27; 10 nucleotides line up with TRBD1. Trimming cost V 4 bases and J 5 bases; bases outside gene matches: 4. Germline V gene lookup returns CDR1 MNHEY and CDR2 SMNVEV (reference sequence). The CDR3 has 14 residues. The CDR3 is CASSWDRGQETQYF. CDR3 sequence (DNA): TGTGCCAGCAGTTGGGACAGGGGTCAGGAGACCCAGTACTTC.

CDR3 loop: CASSKRPSGANTGELFF. The CDR3 nucleotides read TGTGCCAGCAGTAAACGTCCTAGCGGGGCGAACACCGGGGAGCTGTTTTTT. The chain is built from TRBV28 and TRBJ2-2, with TRBD2 matching over 9 bases. This CDR3 region has 17 residues. Germline V gene lookup returns CDR1 MDHEN and CDR2 SYDVKM. V was pared by 5 bases and J by 0 bases, with 7 bases of the junction left unmatched. Complete variable domain (other parts from reference TRBV28 and TRBJ2-2): DVKVTQSSRYLVKRTGEKVFLECVQDMDHENMFWYRQDPGLGLRLIYFSYDVKMKEKGDIPEGYSVSREKKERFSLILESASTNQTSMYLCASSKRPSGANTGELFFGEGSRLTVL.

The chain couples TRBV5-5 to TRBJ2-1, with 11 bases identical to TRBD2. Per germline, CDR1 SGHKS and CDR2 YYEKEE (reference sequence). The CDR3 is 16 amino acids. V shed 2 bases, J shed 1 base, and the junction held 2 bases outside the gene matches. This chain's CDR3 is CASSLGLAGSYNEQFF. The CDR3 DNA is TGTGCCAGCAGCTTAGGACTAGCGGGTTCCTACAATGAGCAGTTCTTC.

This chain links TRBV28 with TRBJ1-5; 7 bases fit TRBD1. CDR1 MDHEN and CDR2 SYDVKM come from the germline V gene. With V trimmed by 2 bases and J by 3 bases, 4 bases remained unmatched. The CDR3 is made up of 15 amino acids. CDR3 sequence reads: CASSLGTENNQPQHF. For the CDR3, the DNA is TGTGCCAGCAGTTTAGGGACAGAGAACAATCAGCCCCAGCATTTT.

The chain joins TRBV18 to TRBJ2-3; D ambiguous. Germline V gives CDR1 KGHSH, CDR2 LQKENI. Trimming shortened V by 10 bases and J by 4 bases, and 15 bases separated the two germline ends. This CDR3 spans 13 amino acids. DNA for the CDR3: TGTGCCACCCTCCCCCTCCACTCAGATACGCAGTATTTT. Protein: CATLPLHSDTQYF.

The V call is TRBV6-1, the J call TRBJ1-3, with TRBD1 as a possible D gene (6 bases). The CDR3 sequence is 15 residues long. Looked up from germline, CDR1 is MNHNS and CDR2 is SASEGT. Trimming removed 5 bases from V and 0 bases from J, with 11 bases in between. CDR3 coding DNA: TGTGCCAGCAGTCGACAGGAGAGCTCTGGAAACACCATATATTTT. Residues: CASSRQESSGNTIYF.

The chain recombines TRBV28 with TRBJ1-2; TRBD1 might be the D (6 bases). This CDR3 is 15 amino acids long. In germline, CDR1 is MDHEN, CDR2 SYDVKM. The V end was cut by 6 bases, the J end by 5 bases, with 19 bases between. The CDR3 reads CASRSIRGGLYGYTF. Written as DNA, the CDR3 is TGTGCCAGCAGATCTATCAGGGGCGGTTTGTATGGCTACACCTTC.

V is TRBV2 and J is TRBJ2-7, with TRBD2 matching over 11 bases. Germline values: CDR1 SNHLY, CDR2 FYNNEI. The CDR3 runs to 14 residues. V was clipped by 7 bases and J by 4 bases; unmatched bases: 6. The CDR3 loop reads CASNRLAGPYEQYF. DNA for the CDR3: TGTGCCAGCAACCGACTAGCGGGGCCTTACGAGCAGTACTTC.

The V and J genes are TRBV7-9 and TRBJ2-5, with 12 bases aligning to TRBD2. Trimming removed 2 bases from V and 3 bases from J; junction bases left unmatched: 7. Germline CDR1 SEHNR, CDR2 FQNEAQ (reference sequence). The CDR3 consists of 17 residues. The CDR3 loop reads CASSLMSSGRGKETQYF. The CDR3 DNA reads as TGTGCCAGCAGCTTAATGTCTAGCGGGAGGGGAAAAGAGACCCAGTACTTC. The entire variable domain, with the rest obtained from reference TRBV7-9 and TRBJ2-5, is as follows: DTGVSQNPRHKITKRGQNVTFRCDPISEHNRLYWYRQTLGQGPEFLTYFQNEAQLEKSRLLSDRFSAERPKGSFSTLEIQRTEQGDSAMYLCASSLMSSGRGKETQYFGPGTRLLVL.

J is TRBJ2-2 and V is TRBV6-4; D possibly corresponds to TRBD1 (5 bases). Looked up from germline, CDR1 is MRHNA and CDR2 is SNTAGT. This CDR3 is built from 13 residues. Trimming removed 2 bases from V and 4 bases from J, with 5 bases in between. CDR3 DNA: TGTGCCAGCAGTGACAGGGGCACCGGGGAGCTGTTTTTT. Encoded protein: CASSDRGTGELFF.

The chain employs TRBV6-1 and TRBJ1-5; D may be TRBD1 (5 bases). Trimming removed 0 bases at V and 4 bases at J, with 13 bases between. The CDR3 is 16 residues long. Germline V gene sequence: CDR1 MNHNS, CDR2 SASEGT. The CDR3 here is CASSEAEGFRNQPQHF. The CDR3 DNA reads TGTGCCAGCAGTGAAGCGGAGGGGTTCCGAAATCAGCCCCAGCATTTT.

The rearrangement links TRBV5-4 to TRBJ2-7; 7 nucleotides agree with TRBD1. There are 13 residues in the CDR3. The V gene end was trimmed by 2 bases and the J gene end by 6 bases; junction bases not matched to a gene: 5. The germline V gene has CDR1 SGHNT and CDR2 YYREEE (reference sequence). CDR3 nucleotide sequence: TGTGCCAGCAGCTTTTATACAGGGGCCGAGCAGTACTTC. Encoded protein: CASSFYTGAEQYF.

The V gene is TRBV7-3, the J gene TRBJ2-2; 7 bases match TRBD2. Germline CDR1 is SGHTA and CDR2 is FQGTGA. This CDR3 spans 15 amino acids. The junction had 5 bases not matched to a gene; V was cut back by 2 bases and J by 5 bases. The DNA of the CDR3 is TGTGCCAGCAGCTTACGCGGGAGTACGACCGGGGAGCTGTTTTTT. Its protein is CASSLRGSTTGELFF.

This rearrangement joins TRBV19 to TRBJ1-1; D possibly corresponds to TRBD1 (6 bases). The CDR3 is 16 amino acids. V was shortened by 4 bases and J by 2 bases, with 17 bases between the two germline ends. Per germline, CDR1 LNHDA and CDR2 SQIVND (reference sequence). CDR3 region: CASSNALQGFNTEAFF. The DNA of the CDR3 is TGTGCCAGTAGTAACGCCCTACAGGGCTTCAACACTGAAGCTTTCTTT.

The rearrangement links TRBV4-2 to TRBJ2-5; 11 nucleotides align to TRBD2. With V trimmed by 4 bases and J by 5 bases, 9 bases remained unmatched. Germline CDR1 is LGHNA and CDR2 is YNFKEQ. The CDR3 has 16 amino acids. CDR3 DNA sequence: TGTGCCAGCAGCCCCGGGACTAGCGGAGGGGGGGAGACCCAGTACTTC. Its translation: CASSPGTSGGGETQYF.

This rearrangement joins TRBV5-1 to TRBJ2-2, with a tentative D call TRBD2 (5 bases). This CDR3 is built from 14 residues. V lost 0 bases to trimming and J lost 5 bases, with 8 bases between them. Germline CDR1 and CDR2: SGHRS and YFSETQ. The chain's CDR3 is CASSLETTTGELFF. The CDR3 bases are TGCGCCAGCAGCTTGGAGACTACTACCGGGGAGCTGTTTTTT.

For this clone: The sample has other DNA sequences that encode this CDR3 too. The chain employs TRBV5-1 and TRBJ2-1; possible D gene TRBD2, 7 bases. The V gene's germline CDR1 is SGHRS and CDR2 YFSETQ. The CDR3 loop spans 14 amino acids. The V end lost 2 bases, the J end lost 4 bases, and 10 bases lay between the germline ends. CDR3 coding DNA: TGCGCCAGCAGCTTAGGGGGAGGGTACAATGAGCAGTTCTTC. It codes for CASSLGGGYNEQFF.

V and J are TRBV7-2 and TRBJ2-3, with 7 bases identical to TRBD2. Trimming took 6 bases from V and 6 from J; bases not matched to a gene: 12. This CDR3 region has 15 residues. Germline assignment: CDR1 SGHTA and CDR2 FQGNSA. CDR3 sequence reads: CASSTGTTTWDTQYF. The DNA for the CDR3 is TGTGCCAGCAGTACCGGGACTACTACTTGGGATACGCAGTATTTT.